The rows below give T cell receptor beta chains drawn from one sample of a study of T cells after yellow fever vaccination. TCRdb reprocessed the 5' RACE reads via MiXCR and lists one record per CDR3 protein. This sample has 25,000 to 35,000 distinct CDR3 sequences, with 6.3% found just once. This specimen was PBMCs, either bulk or a sorted T-cell subset (CD4+, CD8+, memory, or dextramer-sorted; not recorded which), taken on the day of the yellow fever booster vaccination. The source of these receptors is a man aged 30-40 years who received the YFV17D yellow fever vaccine. The CDR3 runs from the conserved cysteine through the conserved F or W. The D gene is left open where the match is weak. Not every row has a clone size; where given, it reads once, few, many or a size class.

d_call,clone_size,v_call,j_call,cdr3_nt,cdr3_aa
.,many,TRBV5-6,TRBJ2-5,TGTGCCAGCAGCTGGCCACATTCCCAAGAGACCCAGTACTTC,CASSWPHSQETQYF
.,few,TRBV7-9,TRBJ1-2,TGTGCCATACAGAGGAGTGGCTACACCTTC,CAIQRSGYTF
TRBD1,.,TRBV6-1,TRBJ1-5,TGTGCCAGCAGCACACAGGGGAGAAGGAATTTT,CASSTQGRRNF
TRBD2,many,TRBV7-8,TRBJ2-7,TGTGCCAGCAGCTTAGGATGGGAGGGAACCTACGAGCAGTACTTC,CASSLGWEGTYEQYF
TRBD1,medium-sized,TRBV7-2,TRBJ2-1,TGTGCCAGCAGTCGAATCGGACAGGGTTGGTACAATGAGCAGTTCTTC,CASSRIGQGWYNEQFF
.,many,TRBV10-3,TRBJ2-3,TGTGCCATCAGTGAGTCGACGGCAGGTGACCCTAGCACAGATACGCAGTATTTT,CAISESTAGDPSTDTQYF
.,few,TRBV5-6,TRBJ1-3,TGTGCCAGCTGCCGGCGATCTGGAAACACCATATATTTT,CASCRRSGNTIYF
.,many,TRBV20-1,TRBJ1-5,TGCAGTGCTAGAGATGGCAGTTATAGCAATCAGCCCCAGCATTTT,CSARDGSYSNQPQHF
TRBD1,many,TRBV28,TRBJ1-6,TGTGCCAGCAACCTAAAAGGGGGCAACAATTCACCCCTCCACTTT,CASNLKGGNNSPLHF
.,.,TRBV7-7,TRBJ2-5,TGTGCCAGCAGCCCAACAGGGGAGGGGGAGACCCAGTACTTC,CASSPTGEGETQYF
TRBD1,many,TRBV6-2/TRBV6-3,TRBJ2-7,TGTGCCAGCCAGCAACCGGGACAGGGGAGCTCCTACGAGCAGTACTTC,CASQQPGQGSSYEQYF
TRBD1,many,TRBV5-1,TRBJ2-7,TGCGCCAGCAGCTTGGTAGGGGGCGGTGATACCTACGAGCAGTACTTC,CASSLVGGGDTYEQYF
TRBD2,few,TRBV12-3/TRBV12-4,TRBJ2-2,TGTGCCAGCAGTTTTTCGACTAGCGGGATGAGGGAGCTGTTTTTT,CASSFSTSGMRELFF
.,.,TRBV9,TRBJ2-7,TGTGCCAGCAGCGGACGGGCCATCGGGCACCAGCAACCCTCCTACGAGCAGTACTTC,CASSGRAIGHQQPSYEQYF
.,many,TRBV5-1,TRBJ2-1,TGCGCCAGCAGCCTGGCGGATCTCTACAATGAGCAGTTCTTC,CASSLADLYNEQFF
TRBD2,.,TRBV7-2,TRBJ2-7,TGTGCCAGCAGCTTGGGACTAGCGGTTACCGAGCAGTACTTC,CASSLGLAVTEQYF
TRBD1,many,TRBV5-6,TRBJ2-7,TGTGCCAGCAGCACAGGGGGCTACGAGCAGTACTTC,CASSTGGYEQYF
.,many,TRBV7-2,TRBJ2-7,TGTGCCAGCAGCCCCCGGCAGGGGACCTACGAGCAGTACTTC,CASSPRQGTYEQYF
TRBD1,many,TRBV10-3,TRBJ2-7,TGTGCTACCTACGGACAGGGTTGGTCCTACGAGCAGTACTTC,CATYGQGWSYEQYF
.,few,TRBV19,TRBJ1-1,TGTGCCAGTACCATGGGAGTTGCTGAAGCTTTCTTT,CASTMGVAEAFF
TRBD2,.,TRBV6-2/TRBV6-3,TRBJ2-5,TGTGCCAGCAGTTCTTTGACGGGGAGCGGGAGAGGCGAGACCCAGTACTTC,CASSSLTGSGRGETQYF
TRBD2,few,TRBV30,TRBJ2-7,TGTGCCTGGAGCCGGGGGGGGGACTACGAGCAGTACTTC,CAWSRGGDYEQYF
.,many,TRBV10-3,TRBJ2-4,TGTGCCACCGGGGGTCTAGCCAAAAACATTCAGTACTTC,CATGGLAKNIQYF
TRBD1,many,TRBV7-2,TRBJ1-5,TGTGCCAGCAGCTCTTCAGGGGGGTACAATCAGCCCCAGCATTTT,CASSSSGGYNQPQHF
.,many,TRBV25-1,TRBJ2-3,TGTGCCAGCAGTGAATATACTGATACGCAGTATTTT,CASSEYTDTQYF
.,few,TRBV19,TRBJ2-6,TGTGCCAGTAGTCAGGACGGGGCCAACGTCCTGACTTTC,CASSQDGANVLTF
TRBD1,.,TRBV6-5,TRBJ1-6,TGTGCCAGCAGTTTGACAGGGTGGAGTAATTCACCCCTCCACTTT,CASSLTGWSNSPLHF
.,many,TRBV7-2,TRBJ1-2,TGTGCCAGCAGCTTAAATCGGGCTAACTATGGCTACACCTTC,CASSLNRANYGYTF
TRBD2,many,TRBV20-1,TRBJ2-5,TGCAGTGCTAGAGATCACGGACTAGCGGGAGGAGGGGGAGAGACCCAGTACTTC,CSARDHGLAGGGGETQYF
TRBD2,many,TRBV3-1,TRBJ2-6,TGTGCCAGCAGCCCCACTAGCGGCTCTGGGGCCAACGTCCTGACTTTC,CASSPTSGSGANVLTF
TRBD2,medium-sized,TRBV20-1,TRBJ2-7,TGCAGTGCGGCCCTAGCGGGAGGTACGGGCGAGCAGTACTTC,CSAALAGGTGEQYF